This entry features one TCR beta chain sequence. The antigen is unknown. A junction end diverges from the germline sequence, so it may reflect a read error. This sample is drawn from a study of blood T cells in healthy people across ages. Study-wide points: Since the PBMCs were unsorted, naive and antigen-experienced cells could not be conclusively compared.

For the second PCR, which ran for roughly 6 to 12 cycles, a sample-barcoded 5' primer and a J-beta primer mix were used. TCRdb itself ran the 5' RACE reads through MiXCR, one entry per CDR3 protein. The table lists approximately 1.5 million distinct CDR3 sequences, approximately 42% of them singletons. Germline CDR1 and CDR2: MGHDK and SYGVNS. There are 14 residues in the CDR3. Sequences were obtained from blood. The receptor was isolated from a woman aged 18-29 years in good health. This chain links TRBV25-1 with TRBJ2-5, with D possibly TRBD2 on 5 matching bases. CDR3: CASSEYGGQGTQYF. The CDR3 nucleotides are TGTGCCAGCAGTGAATATGGCGGGCAAGGGACCCAGTACTTC.